This T cell receptor beta chain was identified in a study of Graves' ophthalmopathy and Graves' hyperthyroidism. In the study overall: Researchers classed hyperthyroidism as stable given no ophthalmopathy within 18 months of follow-up.

This clonotype was counted at least ten times. The authors amplified TCR beta CDR3 regions from RNA transcripts. Investigators did first-round RT-PCR with HTBI primers, then second-round multiplex PCR. Each CDR3 protein is one row after TCRdb ran MiXCR on the multiplex PCR reads. The top ten clones hold around 10% of a sample with over a million distinct CDR3 sequences, 35% to 40% of them seen once. The germline V gene encodes CDR1 SGHAT and CDR2 FQNNGV. The CDR3 consists of 14 residues. The V and J ends lost 2 bases and 6 bases respectively, with 13 bases between them. Included hyperthyroidism patients were aged 18 to 65 and newly diagnosed (under 2 months' duration).

The sample consisted of peripheral blood or thyroid tissue (not recorded which). The TCR was taken from an adult man with Graves' hyperthyroidism. The chain combines TRBV11-2 with TRBJ1-1; a possible D gene is TRBD1 (6 bases). CDR3 coding DNA: TGTGCCAGCAGCTTAAGCAGGGGTGTTGCTGAAGCTTTCTTT. Translated, it gives CASSLSRGVAEAFF.